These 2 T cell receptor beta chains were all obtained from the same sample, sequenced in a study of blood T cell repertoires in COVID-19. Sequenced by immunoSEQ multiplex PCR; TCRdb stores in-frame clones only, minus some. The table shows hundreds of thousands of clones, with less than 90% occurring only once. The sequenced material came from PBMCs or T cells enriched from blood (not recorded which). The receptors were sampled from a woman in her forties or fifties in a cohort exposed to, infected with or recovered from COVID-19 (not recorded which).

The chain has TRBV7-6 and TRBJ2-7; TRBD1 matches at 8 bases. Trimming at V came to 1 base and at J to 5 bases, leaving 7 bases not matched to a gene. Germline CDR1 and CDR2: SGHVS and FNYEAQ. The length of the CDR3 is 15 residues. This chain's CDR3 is CASSLEAATGDEQYF. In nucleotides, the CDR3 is TGTGCCAGCAGCTTAGAGGCGGCGACAGGGGACGAGCAGTACTTC.

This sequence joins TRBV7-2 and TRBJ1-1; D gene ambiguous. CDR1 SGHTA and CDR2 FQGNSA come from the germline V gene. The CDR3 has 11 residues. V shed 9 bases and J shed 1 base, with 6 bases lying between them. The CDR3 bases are TGTGCCAGTGGGCAGAACACTGAAGCTTTCTTT. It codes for CASGQNTEAFF.